The 20 T cell receptor beta chains presented below share a single source sample, sequenced in a study of blood T cells in healthy people across ages. Alongside a J-beta primer mix, a sample-barcoded 5' primer served in a second PCR lasting roughly 6 to 11 cycles. In TCRdb, the 5' RACE reads were re-called with MiXCR into one record per CDR3 protein. Of about 590,000 distinct CDR3 sequences detected, under 30% appear once; the ten largest clones hold approximately 15%. The sequenced sample was blood. These receptors originate from a woman at least 80 years old in good health.

This clonotype has just a few counts. The chain recombines TRBV7-8 with TRBJ2-1; 13 nucleotides line up with TRBD2. Germline CDR1 reads SGHVS; CDR2 reads FQNEAQ. The CDR3 has 21 residues. The V gene end was trimmed by 1 base and the J gene end by 0 bases; junction bases not matched to a gene: 12. CDR3 amino acids: CASSLETPGLAGRSSYNEQFF. The CDR3, as DNA: TGTGCCAGCAGCTTAGAGACGCCGGGACTAGCGGGGAGGAGCTCCTACAATGAGCAGTTCTTC.

Concerning this clonotype: A much larger clone lies a single base off, so this may be a read error. The chain carries TRBV20-1 and TRBJ2-7, with 11 nucleotides matching TRBD1. The CDR3 consists of 12 residues. Per germline, CDR1 DFQATT and CDR2 SNEGSKA (reference sequence). V dropped 7 bases and J dropped 7; count of bases not matched to a gene: 6. Here the CDR3 reads CSGDRGADEQYF. For the CDR3, the DNA is TGCAGTGGGGACAGGGGGGCGGATGAGCAGTACTTC.

A remark on this clonotype: Just one base apart from a much larger clone, this may be a read error. This chain joins TRBV7-9 and TRBJ2-7, with D hard to call. Trimming left V 11 bases short and J 1 base short, with 18 bases between. The germline gives CDR1 SEHNR, CDR2 FQNEAQ (reference sequence). The CDR3 runs to 14 residues. The DNA for the CDR3 is TGTGCCGGAATATGCTGGGCCGAATCCTACGAGCAGTACTTC. It codes for CAGICWAESYEQYF.

For this clonotype: This may be a read error, as it is one base from a much larger clone. The chain carries TRBV3-1 and TRBJ2-5, with D tentatively TRBD1 or TRBD2 (7 bases each). CDR1 is LGHDT, CDR2 YNNKEL, per germline (reference sequence). The CDR3 is 14 residues long. The CDR3: CTSRLAGGVETQYF. CDR3 DNA sequence: TGTACCAGCAGGCTAGCAGGGGGGGTGGAGACCCAGTACTTC.

The chain employs TRBV27 and TRBJ1-6, with TRBD1 as a possible D gene (5 bases). Germline CDR1 is MNHEY and CDR2 is SMNVEV (reference sequence). With 6 bases removed from V and 14 bases from J, the gap between germline ends came to 20 bases. This CDR3 has 14 residues. CDR3 coding DNA: TGTGCCAGCAGCCCAGATTGGGGCGCCTTGGCCCTCCACTTT. This codes for CASSPDWGALALHF.

This clonotype came up many times. The chain joins TRBV5-1 to TRBJ2-3; TRBD1 agrees at 7 bases. V dropped 3 bases and J dropped 1; count of bases not matched to a gene: 5. CDR1 SGHRS and CDR2 YFSETQ come from the germline V gene. The CDR3 is made up of 15 amino acids. CDR3 in DNA: TGCGCCAGCAGCTACAGGGGTGAGGGCACAGATACGCAGTATTTT. Protein sequence: CASSYRGEGTDTQYF.

This clonotype was counted many times. The V gene is TRBV20-1, the J gene TRBJ2-5; D might be TRBD1 or TRBD2, each matching 6 bases. The CDR3 covers 13 residues. CDR1 DFQATT and CDR2 SNEGSKA come from the germline V gene (reference sequence). The germline V and J ends were trimmed by 3 bases and 1 base, with 9 bases remaining between them. The CDR3 here is CSASGGSQETQYF. CDR3 nucleotide sequence: TGCAGTGCTAGCGGGGGCTCCCAAGAGACCCAGTACTTC.

The chain's CDR3 is CASSSARVLNTGELFF. The CDR3 nucleotides are TGTGCCAGCAGTTCCGCCAGGGTCTTAAACACCGGGGAGCTGTTTTTT. V is TRBV28 and J is TRBJ2-2; D is possibly TRBD1 (5 bases). The germline gives CDR1 MDHEN, CDR2 SYDVKM. The CDR3 extends over 16 amino acids. V was clipped by 4 bases and J by 2 bases, with 14 bases between them.

This clonotype was observed at least ten times. The CDR3 here is CASSLESGGTGNIQYF. The DNA for the CDR3 is TGTGCCAGCAGCTTAGAGTCGGGGGGAACCGGAAACATTCAGTACTTC. The rearrangement uses TRBV7-2 and TRBJ2-4, with 7 nucleotides matching TRBD2. The CDR3 contains 16 residues. The V gene end was trimmed by 1 base and the J gene end by 6 bases; junction bases not matched to a gene: 9. Germline V gene lookup returns CDR1 SGHTA and CDR2 FQGNSA.

To note about this clonotype: A read error is possible here, since a much larger clone lies one base away. The chain combines TRBV9 with TRBJ1-2; 8 bases are a match to TRBD1. Germline CDR1 is SGDLS and CDR2 is YYNGEE. The CDR3 is 16 amino acids. The CDR3 sequence is CAGSVRDRPGSYGYTF. DNA of the CDR3: TGTGCCGGCAGCGTTAGGGACAGGCCAGGGTCCTATGGCTACACCTTC.

This clonotype was seen repeatedly, ten times or more. The CDR3 protein is CASSARLSSYNEQFF. The CDR3 bases are TGTGCCAGCAGCGCCCGTTTAAGCTCCTACAATGAGCAGTTCTTC. The V and J genes are TRBV9 and TRBJ2-1; D unclear. Looked up from germline, CDR1 is SGDLS and CDR2 is YYNGEE. The ends were cut back, 3 bases at V and 0 bases at J, with 10 bases in the middle. This CDR3 region has 15 residues.

This clonotype has at least ten counts. This chain connects TRBV20-1 to TRBJ2-5, with TRBD2 identical over 10 bases. CDR3 size: 15 residues. V gave up 1 base and J gave up 7 bases; unmatched junction bases: 9. CDR1 and CDR2 from the germline V gene are DFQATT and SNEGSKA (reference sequence). CDR3 in DNA: TGCAGTGCTAGAGCGGTAGCGGGGGGCACAGGGACCCAGTACTTC. It is translated as CSARAVAGGTGTQYF.

The chain combines TRBV20-1 with TRBJ2-7, with 8 bases lining up with TRBD1. The DNA matches TRBJ2-5 better at its end, which makes the J call doubtful. Germline V gives CDR1 DFQATT, CDR2 SNEGSKA (reference sequence). CDR3 length: 12 residues. The DNA of the CDR3 is TGCAGTGCCCGGACAGGGCCGGGGACCCAGTACTTC. Amino acids: CSARTGPGTQYF.

This clonotype was recorded at least ten times. V gene TRBV29-1 combines with J gene TRBJ2-6; D is perhaps TRBD1 or TRBD2 (5 bases each). Trimming took off 7 bases at V and 0 bases at J, with 19 bases between the two ends. This CDR3 is 17 amino acids long. Germline V lookup: CDR1 SQVTM, CDR2 ANQGSEA. CDR3 in amino acids: CSATSGTGSSGANVLTF. The DNA for the CDR3 is TGCAGCGCCACATCCGGGACGGGGAGCTCTGGGGCCAACGTCCTGACTTTC.

This clonotype was counted between two and nine times. The V and J genes are TRBV28 and TRBJ2-4; 10 bases line up with TRBD2. The J call is uncertain, as TRBJ2-7 better fits the DNA end. Germline V gives CDR1 MDHEN, CDR2 SYDVKM. The CDR3 is 17 amino acids. The CDR3 protein is CASSSLAGSQTSDEQYF. In DNA form, the CDR3 reads TGTGCCAGCAGTTCACTAGCGGGGAGTCAGACGTCCGACGAGCAGTACTTC.

The chain carries TRBV3-1 and TRBJ1-4; tentatively, D is TRBD1 (5 bases). Germline-derived CDR1 and CDR2 are LGHDT and YNNKEL (reference sequence). Deletions cut 1 base from V and 5 bases from J, with 11 bases between. There are 15 residues in the CDR3. Written as DNA, the CDR3 is TGTGCCAGCAGCCAAGGAAGACAGTCGAATGAAAAACTGTTTTTT. Amino acids: CASSQGRQSNEKLFF. Looking up the rest from reference TRBV3-1 and TRBJ1-4 gives the full variable domain: DTAVSQTPKYLVTQMGNDKSIKCEQNLGHDTMYWYKQDSKKFLKIMFSYNNKELIINETVPNRFSPKSPDKAHLNLHINSLELGDSAVYFCASSQGRQSNEKLFFGSGTQLSVL.

This clonotype turned up a few times. V usage is TRBV30 and J usage is TRBJ2-7; 8 nucleotides match TRBD2. Germline V CDR1 and CDR2: GTSNPN, SVGIG (reference sequence). Trimming cost V 5 bases and J 4 bases; bases outside gene matches: 4. The CDR3 length is 12 residues. CDR3 DNA sequence: TGTGCCTGGGCCCCGGGAGGGTACGAGCAGTACTTC. Protein product: CAWAPGGYEQYF.

The chain uses TRBV7-3 and TRBJ2-5; 7 bases agree with TRBD2. This CDR3 spans 20 amino acids. Germline V gene sequence: CDR1 SGHTA, CDR2 FQGTGA. V was clipped by 0 bases and J by 8 bases; unmatched bases: 24. The CDR3 DNA is TGTGCCAGCAGCTTAACGGAGGCTAGCGGAACTTCTATAAGCGGGGTAACCCAGTACTTC. It codes for CASSLTEASGTSISGVTQYF.

This clonotype was observed at least ten times. This sequence joins TRBV24-1 and TRBJ2-2; the match to TRBD1 covers 7 bases. V shed 3 bases and J 1 base; nucleotides not matched to a gene: 4. The CDR3 length is 16 residues. Germline V lookup: CDR1 KGHDR, CDR2 SFDVKD. The CDR3 DNA reads TGTGCCACCAGTGATCCGCGACAGGGGAACACCGGGGAGCTGTTTTTT. Amino acid sequence: CATSDPRQGNTGELFF.

The genes are TRBV20-1 and TRBJ2-1; D ambiguous. Trimming removed 3 bases from V and 0 bases from J, with 15 bases in between. CDR3 size: 16 residues. Germline V gives CDR1 DFQATT, CDR2 SNEGSKA (reference sequence). DNA for the CDR3: TGCAGTGCTAGGCCCATAGCTAGTGGCTCCTACAATGAGCAGTTCTTC. Translating it yields CSARPIASGSYNEQFF.